This record concerns one T cell receptor (beta chain) sequence. Assay used: immunoSEQ multiplex PCR; TCRdb lists only in-frame clones, some missing. Found here are some 300,000 clones, roughly 79% of them singletons; the top ten hold roughly 6.3%. The data derive from a study of cytotoxic CD8 clonotypes in ibrutinib-treated CLL. Trimming left V 5 bases short and J 2 bases short, with 12 bases between. Per the germline V gene, CDR1 is MNHEY and CDR2 is SMNVEV (reference sequence). The CDR3 sequence is 15 residues long. This sequence originates from a human donor with chronic lymphocytic leukemia. This sequence joins TRBV27 and TRBJ2-2; possibly TRBD1 or TRBD2 for D (5 bases each). This sample comprised PBMCs, obtained before ibrutinib treatment. The CDR3 protein is CASSTTGPNTGELFF. CDR3 DNA sequence: TGTGCCAGCAGTACCACGGGACCCAACACCGGGGAGCTGTTTTTT.